This TCR beta chain appears in the sequencing data of a study of blood T cell repertoires in COVID-19. Some clones are missing from TCRdb's copy, which holds only in-frame ones; the method was immunoSEQ multiplex PCR. The sample lists 150,000 to 190,000 clones, around four fifths seen once, with roughly 3.7% in the top ten. V shed 5 bases and J 0 bases; nucleotides not matched to a gene: 4. The CDR3 extends over 15 amino acids. CDR1 SGHVS and CDR2 FNYEAQ come from the germline V gene. The chain is built from TRBV7-6 and TRBJ1-3; 7 bases line up with TRBD1. This clonotype was obtained from an elderly woman with acute or convalescent COVID-19. Sequencing was performed on peripheral blood. The CDR3 region is CASSRTGDSGNTIYF. The CDR3 region has the DNA TGTGCCAGCAGCCGAACAGGGGACTCTGGAAACACCATATATTTT.